A selection of T cell receptor beta chains follows, all from one sample in a study of T cell responses to AZD1222 COVID-19 vaccine. Assay: immunoSEQ multiplex PCR; the TCRdb copy retains only in-frame clones and omits some. The sample holds about 110,000 clones, about 87% seen once. The sample in question was peripheral blood, obtained 28 days after the second AZD1222 dose. These receptors were taken from an adult who received the AZD1222 COVID-19 vaccine. CDR3s include the opening cysteine and the closing phenylalanine or tryptophan. The order of the fields is clone size, V gene, D gene, J gene, CDR3 DNA, CDR3 protein. The D gene is left open where the match is weak. Only part of the rows carry a size: once, few, many, or a class if the clone is expanded.

-	TRBV19	-	TRBJ2-4	TGTGCCAGTAGTATAGTAAGGGGGGTAGCCAAAAACATTCAGTACTTC	CASSIVRGVAKNIQYF
-	TRBV12-3/TRBV12-4	-	TRBJ2-7	TGTGCCAGCAGTTTGTACCAAGCCTACGAGCAGTACTTC	CASSLYQAYEQYF
-	TRBV19	-	TRBJ1-5	TGTGCCACGCAGACGGGACTGGGCAATCAGCCCCAGCATTTT	CATQTGLGNQPQHF
-	TRBV6-2/TRBV6-3	-	TRBJ1-5	TGTGCCAGCAGTGGCCCAGGGTCACATCAGCCCCAGCATTTT	CASSGPGSHQPQHF
-	TRBV6-5	-	TRBJ1-6	TGTGCCAGCAGTTCCCAACATTCACCCCTCCACTTT	CASSSQHSPLHF
-	TRBV7-2	TRBD2	TRBJ2-2	TGTGCCAGCAGCCTGGGGACTAGCGGAAGAGCGAACACCGGGGAGCTGTTTTTT	CASSLGTSGRANTGELFF
-	TRBV3-1/TRBV3-2	TRBD1	TRBJ1-2	TGTGCCAGCAGCCGAAAGGGTGAGGGGGCCTATGGCTACACCTTC	CASSRKGEGAYGYTF
-	TRBV28	TRBD1	TRBJ2-7	TGTGCCAGCGGCCCCCCGGGACAGCACTACGAGCAGTACTTC	CASGPPGQHYEQYF
-	TRBV10-3	-	TRBJ1-5	TGTGCCATCAGATCGGGGATGGCGGAGCAGCCCCAGCATTTT	CAIRSGMAEQPQHF
-	TRBV6-2/TRBV6-3	-	TRBJ1-5	TGTGCCAGCAGTTACCTACCAGGAAGAAATCAGCCCCAGCATTTT	CASSYLPGRNQPQHF
-	TRBV6-5	TRBD1	TRBJ1-1	TGTGCCAGCAAATTCAGGGACAGCAAGAACACTGAAGCTTTCTTT	CASKFRDSKNTEAFF
-	TRBV19	TRBD1	TRBJ2-3	TGTGCCAGTAGTATTAAGTGGGACAGGGTAGTGGAAGATACGCAGTATTTT	CASSIKWDRVVEDTQYF
-	TRBV6-2/TRBV6-3	TRBD1	TRBJ2-1	TGTGCCAGCAGTTCGGACAGGGGGAGCTCCTACAATGAGCAGTTCTTC	CASSSDRGSSYNEQFF
-	TRBV11-2	TRBD2	TRBJ2-3	TGTGCCAGCAGCTCCGGAGAGGGAGCGGGAGTGATAGATACGCAGTATTTT	CASSSGEGAGVIDTQYF
-	TRBV2	-	TRBJ1-1	TGTGCCAGCAGTGGCAGGTACACTGAAGCTTTCTTT	CASSGRYTEAFF
few	TRBV19	TRBD2	TRBJ2-1	TGTGCCAGTAGTATCATAGCGGGAGAGGGTGAGCAGTTCTTC	CASSIIAGEGEQFF
-	TRBV12-3/TRBV12-4	-	TRBJ2-3	TGTGCCAGCAGCCTAATCACAGATACGCAGTATTTT	CASSLITDTQYF
-	TRBV7-8	TRBD1	TRBJ1-4	TGTGCCAGCAGCGTCGACAGGGGATTTGCAACTAATGAAAAACTGTTTTTT	CASSVDRGFATNEKLFF